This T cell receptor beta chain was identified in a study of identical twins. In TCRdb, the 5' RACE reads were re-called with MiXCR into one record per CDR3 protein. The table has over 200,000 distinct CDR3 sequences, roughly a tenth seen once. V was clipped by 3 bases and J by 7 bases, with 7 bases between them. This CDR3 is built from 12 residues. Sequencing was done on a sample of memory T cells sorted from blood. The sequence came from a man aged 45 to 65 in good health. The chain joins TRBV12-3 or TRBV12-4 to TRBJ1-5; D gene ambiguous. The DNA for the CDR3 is TGTGCCAGCAGTTTTGGGCCGCAGCCCCAGCATTTT. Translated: CASSFGPQPQHF.